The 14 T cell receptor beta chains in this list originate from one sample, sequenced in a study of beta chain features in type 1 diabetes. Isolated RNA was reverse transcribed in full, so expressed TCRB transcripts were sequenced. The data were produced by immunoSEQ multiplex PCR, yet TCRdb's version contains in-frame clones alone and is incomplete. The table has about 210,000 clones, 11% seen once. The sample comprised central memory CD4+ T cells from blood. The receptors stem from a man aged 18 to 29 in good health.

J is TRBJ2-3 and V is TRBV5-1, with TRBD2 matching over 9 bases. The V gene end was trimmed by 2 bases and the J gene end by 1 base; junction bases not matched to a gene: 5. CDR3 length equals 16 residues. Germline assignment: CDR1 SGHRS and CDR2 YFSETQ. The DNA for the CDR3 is TGCGCCAGCAGCTTCCTACTAGCGGGTGGCACAGATACGCAGTATTTT. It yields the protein CASSFLLAGGTDTQYF. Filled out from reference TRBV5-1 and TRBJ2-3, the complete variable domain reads KAGVTQTPRYLIKTRGQQVTLSCSPISGHRSVSWYQQTPGQGLQFLFEYFSETQRNKGNFPGRFSGRQFSNSRSEMNVSTLELGDSALYLCASSFLLAGGTDTQYFGPGTRLTVL.

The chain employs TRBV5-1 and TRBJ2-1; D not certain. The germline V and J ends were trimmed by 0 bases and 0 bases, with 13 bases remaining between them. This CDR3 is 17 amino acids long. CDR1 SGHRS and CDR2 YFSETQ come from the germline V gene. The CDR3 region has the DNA TGCGCCAGCAGCTTGGCCGGGCACCAAAGCTCCTACAATGAGCAGTTCTTC. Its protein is CASSLAGHQSSYNEQFF.

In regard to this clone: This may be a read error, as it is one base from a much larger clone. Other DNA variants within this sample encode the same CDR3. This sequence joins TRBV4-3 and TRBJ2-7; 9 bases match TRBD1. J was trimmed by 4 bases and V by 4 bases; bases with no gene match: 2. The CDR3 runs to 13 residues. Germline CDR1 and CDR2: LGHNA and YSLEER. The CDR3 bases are TGCGCCAGCAGCCGGGACAGGGATTACGAGCAGTACTTC. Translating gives CASSRDRDYEQYF.

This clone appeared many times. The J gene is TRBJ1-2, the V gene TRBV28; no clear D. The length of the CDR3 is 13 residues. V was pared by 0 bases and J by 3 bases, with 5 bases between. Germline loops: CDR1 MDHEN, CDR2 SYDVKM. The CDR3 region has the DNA TGTGCCAGCAGTTTATGGCCTGACTATGGCTACACCTTC. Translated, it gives CASSLWPDYGYTF.

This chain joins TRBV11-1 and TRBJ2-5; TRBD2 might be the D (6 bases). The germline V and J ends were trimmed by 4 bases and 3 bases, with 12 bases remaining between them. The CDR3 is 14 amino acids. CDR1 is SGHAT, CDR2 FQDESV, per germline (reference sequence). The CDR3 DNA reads TGTGCCAGCAGCTCCGGGACTTCTAAAGAGACCCAGTACTTC. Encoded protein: CASSSGTSKETQYF.

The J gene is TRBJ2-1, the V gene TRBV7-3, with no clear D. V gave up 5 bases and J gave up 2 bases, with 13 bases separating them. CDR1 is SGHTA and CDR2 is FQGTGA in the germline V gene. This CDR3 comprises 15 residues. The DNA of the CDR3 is TGTGCCAGCAGCCCCCACTATGAGCCCTACAATGAGCAGTTCTTC. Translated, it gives CASSPHYEPYNEQFF.

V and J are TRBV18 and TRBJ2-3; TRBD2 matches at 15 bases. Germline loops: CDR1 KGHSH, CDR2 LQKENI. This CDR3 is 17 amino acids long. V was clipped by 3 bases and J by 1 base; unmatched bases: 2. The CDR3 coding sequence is TGTGCCAGCTCACCGGGACTAGCGGGAGGACGCACAGATACGCAGTATTTT. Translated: CASSPGLAGGRTDTQYF.

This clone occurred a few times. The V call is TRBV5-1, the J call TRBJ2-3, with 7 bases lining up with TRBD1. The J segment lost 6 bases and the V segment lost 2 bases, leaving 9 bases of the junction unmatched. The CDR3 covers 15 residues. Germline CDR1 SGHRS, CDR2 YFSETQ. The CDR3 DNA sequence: TGCGCCAGCAGCTTCTCCGGGACAGCGGCTGATACGCAGTATTTT. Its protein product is CASSFSGTAADTQYF.

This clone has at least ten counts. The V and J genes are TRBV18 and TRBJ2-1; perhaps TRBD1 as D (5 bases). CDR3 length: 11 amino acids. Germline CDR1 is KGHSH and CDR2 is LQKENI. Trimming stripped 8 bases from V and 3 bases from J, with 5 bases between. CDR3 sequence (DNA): TGTGCCAGCGACAGCTACAATGAGCAGTTCTTC. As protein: CASDSYNEQFF.

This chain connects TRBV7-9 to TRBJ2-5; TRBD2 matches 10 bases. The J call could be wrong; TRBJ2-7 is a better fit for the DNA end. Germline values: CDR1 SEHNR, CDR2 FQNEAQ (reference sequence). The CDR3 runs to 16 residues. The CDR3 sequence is CASSLESGLAGAEQYF. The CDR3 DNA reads TGTGCCAGCAGCTTAGAGAGCGGCCTAGCGGGAGCCGAGCAGTACTTC.

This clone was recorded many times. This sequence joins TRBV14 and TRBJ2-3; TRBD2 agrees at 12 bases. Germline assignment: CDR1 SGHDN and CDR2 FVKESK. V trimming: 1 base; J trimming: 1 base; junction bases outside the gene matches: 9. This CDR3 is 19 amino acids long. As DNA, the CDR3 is TGTGCCAGCAGCCAAGGACAGACTAGCGGGAGCTACCGCACAGATACGCAGTATTTT. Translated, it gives CASSQGQTSGSYRTDTQYF. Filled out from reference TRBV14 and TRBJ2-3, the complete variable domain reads EAGVTQFPSHSVIEKGQTVTLRCDPISGHDNLYWYRRVMGKEIKFLLHFVKESKQDESGMPNNRFLAERTGGTYSTLKVQPAELEDSGVYFCASSQGQTSGSYRTDTQYFGPGTRLTVL.

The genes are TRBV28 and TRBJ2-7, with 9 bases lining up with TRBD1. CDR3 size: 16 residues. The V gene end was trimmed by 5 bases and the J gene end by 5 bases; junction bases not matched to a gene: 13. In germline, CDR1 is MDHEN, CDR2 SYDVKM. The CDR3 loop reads CASSPHLGTGKDEQYF. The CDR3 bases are TGTGCCAGCAGTCCGCACCTCGGGACAGGGAAGGACGAGCAGTACTTC.

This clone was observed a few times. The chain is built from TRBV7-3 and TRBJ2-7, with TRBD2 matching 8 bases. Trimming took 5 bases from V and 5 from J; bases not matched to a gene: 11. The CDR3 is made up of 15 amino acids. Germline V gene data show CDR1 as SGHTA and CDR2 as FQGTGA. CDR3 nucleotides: TGTGCCAGCAGCCCTGGGCTAGCGGGCGGGGACGAGCAGTACTTC. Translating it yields CASSPGLAGGDEQYF.

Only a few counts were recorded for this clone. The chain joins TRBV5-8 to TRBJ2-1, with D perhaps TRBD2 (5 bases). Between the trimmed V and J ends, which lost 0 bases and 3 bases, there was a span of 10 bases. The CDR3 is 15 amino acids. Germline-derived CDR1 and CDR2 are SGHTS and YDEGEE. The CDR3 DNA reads TGTGCCAGCAGCTTGGTAGCCCGGGGCTACAATGAGCAGTTCTTC. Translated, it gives CASSLVARGYNEQFF.